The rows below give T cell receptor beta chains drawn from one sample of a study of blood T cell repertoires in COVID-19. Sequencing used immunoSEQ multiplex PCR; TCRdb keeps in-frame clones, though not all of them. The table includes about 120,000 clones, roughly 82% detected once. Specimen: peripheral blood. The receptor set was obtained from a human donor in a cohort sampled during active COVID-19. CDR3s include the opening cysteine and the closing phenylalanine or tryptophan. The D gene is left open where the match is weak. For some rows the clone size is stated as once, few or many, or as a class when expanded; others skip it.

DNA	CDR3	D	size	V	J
TGTGCCAGCAGTTACGTATCAGGGTTTTACAATGAGCAGTTCTTC	CASSYVSGFYNEQFF	.	few	TRBV6-5	TRBJ2-1
TGTGCCAGCAGTGAATTTGGGGAGAGCGATCAGCCCCAGCATTTT	CASSEFGESDQPQHF	.	.	TRBV6-1	TRBJ1-5
TGTGCCAGCCGATTACTAGCGGGGGGGCCCGGGGAGCTGTTTTTT	CASRLLAGGPGELFF	TRBD2	.	TRBV2	TRBJ2-2
TGTGCCAGCTCACCTAACCCGGGACTAGCGGGACTTCCCTACGAGCAGTACTTC	CASSPNPGLAGLPYEQYF	TRBD2	.	TRBV18	TRBJ2-7
TGTGCCAGCAGCTTGGAGGGGGCCCTTTATAATTCACCCCTCCACTTT	CASSLEGALYNSPLHF	TRBD1	.	TRBV5-4	TRBJ1-6
TGTGCCAGCAGTAGGGACAGGGGGAACACTGAAGCTTTCTTT	CASSRDRGNTEAFF	TRBD1	medium-sized	TRBV2	TRBJ1-1
TGTGCCAGCAGTGACTCGACTCAGGGGGCGAATCAGCCCCAGCATTTT	CASSDSTQGANQPQHF	TRBD1	few	TRBV6-4	TRBJ1-5
TGTGCCAGCAGCTTAGGGACTAGCGGGGGGACCCTACCCACTCCAGATACGCAGTATTTT	CASSLGTSGGTLPTPDTQYF	TRBD2	.	TRBV7-7	TRBJ2-3
TGTGCCACCAGCAGAGATCTGGGGACAACGCAGTACTTC	CATSRDLGTTQYF	.	.	TRBV15	TRBJ2-7
TGCGCCAGCAGCCAAGTCGGACAGGGGAGTTACGAGCAGTACTTC	CASSQVGQGSYEQYF	TRBD1	.	TRBV4-3	TRBJ2-7
TGTGCCAGCAGCCAAGGGCACCTGACTGGAAACACCATATATTTT	CASSQGHLTGNTIYF	.	.	TRBV3-1/TRBV3-2	TRBJ1-3
TGTGCCAGCAGCCAAGGTCCGAGCGGGGCCTACGAGCAGTACTTC	CASSQGPSGAYEQYF	TRBD2	.	TRBV3-1/TRBV3-2	TRBJ2-7
TGTGCCAGCAGCCCGAGGACTAGCCAAGAGACCCAGTACTTC	CASSPRTSQETQYF	TRBD2	.	TRBV13	TRBJ2-5
TGTGCCAGCAGCCAAGGATTGCGGGCCTCCCTTGATCAAGAGACCCAGTACTTC	CASSQGLRASLDQETQYF	.	.	TRBV3-1/TRBV3-2	TRBJ2-5
TGCGCCAGCAGCCAACCCGACAGGGAAAGGATCTTC	CASSQPDRERIF	TRBD1	many	TRBV4-1	TRBJ2-1
TGTGCTAGTGGTTTGGAAGGCGGCTCCCTCGAAGCTTTCTTT	CASGLEGGSLEAFF	.	.	TRBV12-5	TRBJ1-1
TGTGCCAGCAGCCAATCGTGGGCCCCCGGTGATTCACCCCTCCACTTT	CASSQSWAPGDSPLHF	.	.	TRBV3-1/TRBV3-2	TRBJ1-6
TGTGCCAGCAGCGCGGGACAGGGACATAATTCACCCCTCCACTTT	CASSAGQGHNSPLHF	TRBD1	.	TRBV7-9	TRBJ1-6
TGTGCCAGCAGCCACGAAGCGGGCACTGAAGCTTTCTTT	CASSHEAGTEAFF	.	.	TRBV3-1/TRBV3-2	TRBJ1-1
TGTGCCAGCAGCCCCCAAATAGGACAGAGCTACGAGCAGTACTTC	CASSPQIGQSYEQYF	.	.	TRBV2	TRBJ2-7
TGTGCCAGCAGCGGTGGGACAGGGTCCTATGGGGACATTCAGTACTTC	CASSGGTGSYGDIQYF	TRBD1	.	TRBV13	TRBJ2-4
TGCGCCAGCAGCTACCGGACAGGAGCAAGCTCCTACGAGCAGTACTTC	CASSYRTGASSYEQYF	TRBD1	.	TRBV5-1	TRBJ2-7
TGTGCCAGCAGCATTACAACCGGGACAGGGGGCATGGAGCAGTACTTC	CASSITTGTGGMEQYF	TRBD1	.	TRBV5-6	TRBJ2-7
TGTGCCAGCAGCCAAGACAGGGTTAGCACTGAAGCTTTCTTT	CASSQDRVSTEAFF	TRBD1	.	TRBV7-9	TRBJ1-1
TGTGCCAGCCAGGGGATGCTCCAAGAGACCCAGTACTTC	CASQGMLQETQYF	.	.	TRBV6-6	TRBJ2-5
TGTGCCAGTAGTTCCCTGACAGGGAGTAATGAAAAACTGTTTTTT	CASSSLTGSNEKLFF	TRBD1	.	TRBV19	TRBJ1-4
TGCGCCAGCAGCGAAGACAGGGACAATGAGCAGTTCTTC	CASSEDRDNEQFF	TRBD1	.	TRBV10-1	TRBJ2-1
TGTGCCAGCACCCGACAGTCAGATACGCAGTATTTT	CASTRQSDTQYF	.	.	TRBV9	TRBJ2-3
TGTGCCAGCAAGGACGGAGGGGCGTCCTACGAGCAGTACTTC	CASKDGGASYEQYF	.	.	TRBV27	TRBJ2-7